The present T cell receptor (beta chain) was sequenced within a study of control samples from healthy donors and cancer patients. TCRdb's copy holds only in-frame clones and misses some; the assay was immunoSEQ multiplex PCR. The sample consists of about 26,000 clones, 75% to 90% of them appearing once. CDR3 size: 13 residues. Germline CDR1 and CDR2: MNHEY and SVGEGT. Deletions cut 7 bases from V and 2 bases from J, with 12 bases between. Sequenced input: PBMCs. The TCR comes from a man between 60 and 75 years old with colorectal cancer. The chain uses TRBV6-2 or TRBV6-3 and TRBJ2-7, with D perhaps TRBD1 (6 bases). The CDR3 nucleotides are TGTGCCAGCAACCCGGACAGAGCCTACGAGCAGTACGTC. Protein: CASNPDRAYEQYV.